This passage covers 8 T cell receptor beta chains from one sample sequenced in a study of blood T cell repertoires in COVID-19. Clones were sequenced by immunoSEQ multiplex PCR, and TCRdb holds only the in-frame ones, with some missing. The sample holds some 310,000 clones, about 90% seen once. Sequences were obtained from peripheral blood. These receptors were collected from a woman in her thirties or forties with COVID-19, enrolled during active disease.

V is TRBV7-2 and J is TRBJ2-3; D not certain. Germline V gene sequence: CDR1 SGHTA, CDR2 FQGNSA. This CDR3 has 14 amino acids. V lost 1 base and J lost 3, with 8 bases in between. CDR3 sequence (DNA): TGTGCCAGCAGCTTAGGTCTTTTTACAGATACGCAGTATTTT. Translated: CASSLGLFTDTQYF.

The table lists this clone with a few counts. The chain is built from TRBV3-1 (or the pseudogene TRBV3-2) and TRBJ1-6; 7 positions agree with TRBD1. The length of the CDR3 is 15 residues. Unmatched junction bases numbered 6, after V lost 1 base and J lost 9 bases. Germline assignment: CDR1 LGHDT and CDR2 YNNKEL (reference sequence). CDR3 bases: TGTGCCAGCAGCCAAGGACAGGGTCCATCTTCACCCCTCCACTTT. This codes for CASSQGQGPSSPLHF.

The rearrangement joins TRBV12-2 to TRBJ2-1; TRBD1, the table's D call, lacks a check against the DNA. TRBV12-2 is listed as a pseudogene. The CDR3 runs 17 residues. The CDR3 DNA sequence: TGTGCAAGTCGCCTTATTCGACAGGGGGAGTCCTACAATGAGCAGTTCTTC. Amino acid sequence: CASRLIRQGESYNEQFF.

This chain joins TRBV19 and TRBJ2-2; D may be TRBD2 (6 bases). The CDR3 length is 16 residues. Germline CDR1 reads LNHDA; CDR2 reads SQIVND (reference sequence). V was pared by 10 bases and J by 5 bases, with 23 bases between. The CDR3 coding sequence is TGTGCCACCCTAGGATGGGGACTCCCCGATACCGGGGAGCTGTTTTTT. The encoded protein is CATLGWGLPDTGELFF.

The chain recombines TRBV10-3 with TRBJ1-1; D gene ambiguous. Between the trimmed V and J ends, which lost 0 bases and 3 bases, there was a span of 14 bases. The CDR3 contains 16 residues. CDR1 ENHRY and CDR2 SYGVKD come from the germline V gene. CDR3 in amino acids: CAISESGRSQDTEAFF. The CDR3 region has the DNA TGTGCCATCAGTGAGTCGGGCAGGTCGCAGGACACTGAAGCTTTCTTT.

The chain has TRBV6-6 and TRBJ2-7; 10 nucleotides match TRBD2. The ends lost 6 bases at V and 5 bases at J; junction bases unmatched: 10. CDR3 size: 15 residues. Germline V gene sequence: CDR1 MNHNY, CDR2 SVGAGI (reference sequence). The CDR3 sequence is CASRNLAGGKDEQYF. CDR3 sequence (DNA): TGTGCCAGCAGGAACTTAGCGGGAGGTAAGGACGAGCAGTACTTC.

The chain has TRBV3-1 (or the pseudogene TRBV3-2) and TRBJ2-5; the match to TRBD1 covers 8 bases. The CDR3 contains 14 residues. Per the germline V gene, CDR1 is LGHDT and CDR2 is YNNKEL (reference sequence). Germline trimming cut 4 bases from V and 3 bases from J; bases unmatched to any gene: 4. For the CDR3, the DNA is TGTGCCAGCAGCCCTTGGACAGGGAAAGAGACCCAGTACTTC. It codes for CASSPWTGKETQYF.

The chain has TRBV6-5 and TRBJ1-2; unclear D gene. The germline V and J ends were trimmed by 8 bases and 0 bases, with 10 bases remaining between them. From germline, CDR1 is MNHEY and CDR2 SVGAGI. The CDR3 is 13 amino acids. The chain's CDR3 is CASGEPSNYGYTF. CDR3 DNA: TGTGCCAGCGGAGAACCGTCTAACTATGGCTACACCTTC.